A selection of T cell receptor beta chains follows, all from one sample in a study of T cell responses to AZD1222 COVID-19 vaccine. Some clones are missing from TCRdb's copy, which holds only in-frame ones; the method was immunoSEQ multiplex PCR. Among roughly 180,000 clones, around 92% were seen once, and the ten largest hold roughly 1.4%. Sequenced here: peripheral blood, sampled 28 days after the second AZD1222 dose. The source is an adult who received the AZD1222 COVID-19 vaccine. CDR3s include the opening cysteine and the closing phenylalanine or tryptophan. The D gene is left open where the match is weak. The size field is filled for only some rows; it gives once, few, many or a size class.

CDR3	DNA	D	V	J	size
CASSLGAQSYEQYF	TGTGCCAGCAGCTTAGGAGCACAGTCCTACGAGCAGTACTTC	NA	TRBV7-2	TRBJ2-7	NA
CASSPRAGTSGGAAEDTQYF	TGTGCCAGCAGCCCCAGGGCCGGGACTAGCGGGGGGGCCGCGGAAGATACGCAGTATTTT	TRBD2	TRBV3-1/TRBV3-2	TRBJ2-3	NA
CSVPAAGTEAFF	TGCAGCGTCCCCGCGGCTGGGACTGAAGCTTTCTTT	NA	TRBV29-1	TRBJ1-1	NA
CASRVIQNTEAFF	TGTGCCAGCAGAGTAATCCAGAACACTGAAGCTTTCTTT	NA	TRBV12-3/TRBV12-4	TRBJ1-1	NA
CASSPPGYEQYF	TGTGCCAGCAGCCCGCCAGGGTACGAGCAGTACTTC	NA	TRBV7-9	TRBJ2-7	NA
CASSVGGVGTNEKLFF	TGTGCCAGCAGCGTAGGAGGGGTTGGAACTAATGAAAAACTGTTTTTT	NA	TRBV9	TRBJ1-4	few
CASSLAAARGDEAFF	TGTGCCAGCAGCTTAGCCGCGGCGCGAGGGGATGAAGCTTTCTTT	NA	TRBV7-9	TRBJ1-1	NA
CASSPSGGNSYEQYF	TGTGCCAGCAGTCCTTCAGGGGGCAACTCCTACGAGCAGTACTTC	TRBD1	TRBV28	TRBJ2-7	NA
CASSLKTGGPVEQFF	TGCGCCAGCAGCCTCAAGACGGGAGGGCCTGTTGAGCAGTTCTTC	TRBD2	TRBV4-3	TRBJ2-1	NA
CASQRLASSYNEQFF	TGTGCCAGCCAGAGGCTAGCAAGCTCCTACAATGAGCAGTTCTTC	NA	TRBV2	TRBJ2-1	NA
CASSLGTSGGETQYF	TGTGCCAGCAGCTTGGGCACTAGCGGGGGGGAGACCCAGTACTTC	TRBD2	TRBV5-8	TRBJ2-5	NA
CASSPLAGGHTDTQYF	TGTGCCAGCAGTCCACTAGCGGGGGGGCACACAGATACGCAGTATTTT	TRBD2	TRBV27	TRBJ2-3	NA
CASSPHRVITGTGSPLHF	TGTGCCAGCAGCCCACACCGGGTCATTACAGGGACCGGCTCACCCCTCCACTTT	NA	TRBV11-2	TRBJ1-6	NA
CASSLMGASVLDEQYF	TGTGCCAGCAGCTTAATGGGCGCTTCAGTGCTTGACGAGCAGTACTTC	NA	TRBV7-6	TRBJ2-7	once
CASSWGSEAFF	TGTGCCAGCAGCTGGGGCAGCGAAGCTTTCTTT	NA	TRBV6-2/TRBV6-3	TRBJ1-1	NA
CASSEGRQRNTIYF	TGTGCCAGCAGTGAAGGACGCCAGCGAAACACCATATATTTT	NA	TRBV2	TRBJ1-3	NA
CASSFLGQGITDTQYF	TGTGCCAGCAGCTTCCTGGGACAGGGGATAACAGATACGCAGTATTTT	TRBD1	TRBV11-2	TRBJ2-3	NA
CASTRGGMWAPSVRTEAFF	TGCGCCAGCACCCGAGGAGGGATGTGGGCCCCGAGCGTCAGGACTGAAGCTTTCTTT	NA	TRBV23-1	TRBJ1-1	NA
CASGLETVSGGPREQFF	TGTGCTAGTGGTTTGGAGACCGTTAGCGGAGGCCCGAGGGAGCAGTTCTTC	NA	TRBV12-5	TRBJ2-1	NA
CASSLVAGGFGTEAFF	TGTGCCAGCAGCTTAGTAGCGGGGGGGTTTGGGACTGAAGCTTTCTTT	NA	TRBV11-2	TRBJ1-1	NA
CASSQDSEKLFF	TGTGCCAGCAGCCAGGACAGTGAAAAACTGTTTTTT	NA	TRBV7-9	TRBJ1-4	NA
CASSPFRTSGFSYEQYF	TGTGCCAGCAGCCCCTTCAGGACTAGCGGGTTTTCCTACGAGCAGTACTTC	TRBD2	TRBV5-4	TRBJ2-7	NA
CASSLSQIPYEQYF	TGTGCCAGCAGCTTGAGCCAAATCCCCTACGAGCAGTACTTC	NA	TRBV5-6	TRBJ2-7	NA
CASSPPTVSYGYTF	TGTGCCAGCTCACCACCGACAGTGAGCTATGGCTACACCTTC	NA	TRBV18	TRBJ1-2	NA